This TCR beta chain was captured in a study of blood T cell repertoires in COVID-19. Study context: PBMCs, B-cell-depleted T cells, or T cells provided the cDNA or gDNA that made up the material.

Under the authors' procedure: Reference gene primer amplification in the assay estimated nucleated cell counts. TCRdb keeps only in-frame clones here, not all; method: immunoSEQ multiplex PCR. That table furnishes V, J and clone size, whereas the DNA furnished D and trimming. The repertoire holds 95,000 to 100,000 clones, with approximately 81% as singletons. A single count supports this clone. The receptor was derived from a woman in her 70s with active or convalescent COVID-19. Sequenced sample: peripheral blood.

In DNA, the CDR3 is TGTGCCAGCAGCCAATTCGACAGCTACGAGCAGTACTTC. It codes for CASSQFDSYEQYF. The gene calls are TRBV16 and TRBJ2-7, with D possibly TRBD1 on 5 matching bases. The CDR3 has 13 residues. V was pared by 1 base and J by 3 bases, with 7 bases between. The germline gives CDR1 KGHSY, CDR2 FQNENV.